These T cell receptor beta chains were read from a single sample in a study of T-cell memory formation after mild COVID-19. TCRdb ran MiXCR on the 5' RACE reads and lists one entry per CDR3 protein. This sample yields about 240,000 distinct CDR3 sequences, of which 7.5% to 10% are seen a single time; around 20% belongs to the top ten. Material for sequencing was PBMCs or a T cell subset sorted from them (not recorded which). The source of these receptors is a man younger than 30 who had mild COVID-19 (a few samples of this study predate the infection). Cell type and time point are not known. Both conserved end residues are part of each CDR3. A D gene is named only where the DNA matches it firmly. Clone size is stated in some rows and not others, as once, few, many or a class when expanded.

j_call v_call clone_size d_call cdr3_aa cdr3_nt
TRBJ2-5 TRBV6-5 few TRBD2 CASSYAGGRETQYF TGTGCCAGCAGCTACGCGGGGGGCCGGGAGACCCAGTACTTC
TRBJ2-7 TRBV20-1 many . CSAYLQGSSYEQYF TGCAGTGCCTATCTCCAGGGGAGCTCCTACGAGCAGTACTTC
TRBJ1-3 TRBV18 few . CASSRPDSGNTIYF TGTGCCAGCTCACGCCCGGACTCTGGAAACACCATATATTTT
TRBJ2-3 TRBV20-1 . . CSARSGIIGVALTDTQYF TGCAGTGCTAGATCCGGGATCATCGGGGTAGCCCTCACAGATACGCAGTATTTT
TRBJ1-5 TRBV20-1 few . CSARDTQEPSNQPQHF TGCAGTGCTAGAGATACGCAGGAGCCTAGCAATCAGCCCCAGCATTTT
TRBJ2-7 TRBV18 few . CASSLEGGSSYEQYF TGTGCCAGCTCACTCGAGGGGGGGAGCTCCTACGAGCAGTACTTC
TRBJ1-5 TRBV24-1 . . CATSDPRSNQPQHF TGTGCCACCAGTGATCCCCGTAGCAATCAGCCCCAGCATTTT
TRBJ2-5 TRBV29-1 . . CSVKGGWETQYF TGCAGCGTTAAGGGGGGCTGGGAGACCCAGTACTTC
TRBJ1-3 TRBV12-3/TRBV12-4 few . CASSGPHTIYF TGTGCCAGCAGTGGCCCACACACCATATATTTT
TRBJ1-1 TRBV5-8 many TRBD1 CASSIYTGAMNTEAFF TGTGCCAGCAGCATATACACAGGGGCCATGAACACTGAAGCTTTCTTT
TRBJ1-4 TRBV12-3/TRBV12-4 few . CASSPQASSNEKLFF TGTGCCAGCAGTCCGCAGGCTTCGTCTAATGAAAAACTGTTTTTT
TRBJ2-7 TRBV11-2 . . CASSLDLAGPESYEQYF TGTGCCAGCAGCTTAGATCTTGCAGGCCCCGAATCCTACGAGCAGTACTTC
TRBJ2-5 TRBV25-1 few . CASSEQGRQETQYF TGTGCCAGCAGTGAACAGGGGCGCCAAGAGACCCAGTACTTC
TRBJ2-7 TRBV20-1 few . CSARVQTSSYEQYF TGCAGTGCTAGAGTCCAGACATCCTCCTACGAGCAGTACTTC
TRBJ2-1 TRBV25-1 many . CASSGGNEQFF TGTGCCAGCAGCGGAGGGAATGAGCAGTTCTTC
TRBJ2-1 TRBV5-1 . TRBD1 CASSISLGGGSYNEQFF TGCGCCAGCAGCATCTCTTTAGGGGGCGGCTCTTACAATGAGCAGTTCTTC
TRBJ2-3 TRBV20-1 . TRBD2 CSASLAGGGTQYF TGCAGTGCTAGCCTAGCGGGGGGTGGTACGCAGTATTTT
TRBJ2-3 TRBV12-3/TRBV12-4 many . CASSPRPNTQYF TGTGCCAGCAGTCCTCGTCCGAATACGCAGTATTTT
TRBJ2-1 TRBV24-1 many . CATRSDIYNEQFF TGTGCCACCAGGTCAGATATCTACAATGAGCAGTTCTTC
TRBJ2-1 TRBV6-2/TRBV6-3 few . CASSYSPSEAYNEQFF TGTGCCAGCAGTTACTCTCCTAGCGAGGCCTACAATGAGCAGTTCTTC
TRBJ2-2 TRBV13 few . CASSWRGAGTGELFF TGTGCCAGCAGCTGGCGAGGGGCGGGCACCGGGGAGCTGTTTTTT
TRBJ1-2 TRBV6-6 many . CASSYSWGYTF TGTGCCAGCAGTTACTCCTGGGGCTACACCTTC
TRBJ2-1 TRBV7-6 few TRBD1 CASSHRTGRNEQFF TGTGCCAGCAGCCACCGGACAGGGAGGAATGAGCAGTTCTTC
TRBJ2-2 TRBV12-3/TRBV12-4 . TRBD2 CASSLFRTSGGIWTGELFF TGTGCCAGCAGTTTGTTCCGGACTAGCGGGGGTATTTGGACCGGGGAGCTGTTTTTT
TRBJ2-2 TRBV20-1 many TRBD1 CSAHTQGQGTGELFF TGCAGTGCTCATACTCAGGGACAGGGAACCGGGGAGCTGTTTTTT
TRBJ2-2 TRBV24-1 . . CATSDWGGLNTGELFF TGTGCCACCAGTGATTGGGGGGGCCTGAACACCGGGGAGCTGTTTTTT
TRBJ2-7 TRBV3-1 . . CASSQSDSSKQISYEQYF TGTGCCAGCAGCCAGTCGGACAGCAGCAAACAAATCTCCTACGAGCAGTACTTC
TRBJ2-5 TRBV7-9 . TRBD1 CASSVGTGGQETQYF TGTGCCAGCAGCGTGGGGACAGGGGGCCAAGAGACCCAGTACTTC
TRBJ2-1 TRBV5-1 once TRBD2 CASSSTSGGALNEQFF TGCGCCAGCAGCTCCACTAGCGGGGGGGCTCTCAATGAGCAGTTCTTC